The source of this TCR beta chain is a study of T cell changes during pregnancy in multiple sclerosis. Generated by immunoSEQ multiplex PCR, the TCRdb table keeps only in-frame clones and is missing some. The table records approximately 50,000 clones, approximately 90% of them present only once. There are 14 residues in the CDR3. Between the trimmed V and J ends, which lost 6 bases and 4 bases, there was a span of 15 bases. The germline V gene has CDR1 SNHLY and CDR2 FYNNEI. The V and J genes are TRBV2 and TRBJ1-2, with D uncertain. The starting material was CD8+ T cells from peripheral blood mononuclear cells, obtained after pregnancy. The clonotype comes from a female donor with multiple sclerosis, enrolled in a pregnancy study. The CDR3 here is CASRTIREAYGYTF. For the CDR3, the DNA is TGTGCCAGCAGGACCATCCGGGAGGCCTATGGCTACACCTTC. The full variable domain, completed using reference TRBV2 and TRBJ1-2, is EPEVTQTPSHQVTQMGQEVILRCVPISNHLYFYWYRQILGQKVEFLVSFYNNEISEKSEIFDDQFSVERPDGSNFTLKIRSTKLEDSAMYFCASRTIREAYGYTFGSGTRLTVV.